The next 11 T cell receptor beta chains were all read from a single sample in a study of T-cell reconstitution after alpha-beta-depleted transplantation in children. Unique molecular identifiers were incorporated during preparation of the TCRbeta library. TCRdb analysed the PCR reads with MiXCR anew, one entry per CDR3 protein. The table includes about 980,000 distinct CDR3 sequences, about 29% detected once. The sequencing used PBMCs, mostly from graft donor cells, collected 360 days after TCRalphabeta/CD19-depleted stem cell transplant. These receptors originate from a boy in the first two years of life who had a stem cell transplant for SCID, so the T cells may come from the graft donor.

The chain employs TRBV20-1 and TRBJ2-2; a weak D match, TRBD1 (6 bases). This CDR3 contains 15 residues. With 6 bases removed from V and 5 bases from J, the gap between germline ends came to 19 bases. CDR1 is DFQATT and CDR2 is SNEGSKA in the germline V gene (reference sequence). Here the CDR3 DNA reads TGCAGTGCCCAGGGGCCGCGAAGGTCAACCGGGGAGCTGTTTTTT. Amino acids: CSAQGPRRSTGELFF.

This clonotype was counted only a few times. The V call is TRBV5-1, the J call TRBJ2-5; perhaps TRBD2 as D (5 bases). CDR3 length: 14 residues. V was trimmed by 5 bases and J by 5 bases, leaving 16 bases between them. Looked up from germline, CDR1 is SGHRS and CDR2 is YFSETQ. The CDR3 DNA reads TGCGCCAGCAGAGGCGGCGGTTCGGGGGAGACCCAGTACTTC. Translation gives CASRGGGSGETQYF.

Concerning this clonotype: This could be a read error, since a much larger clone is one nucleotide away. This chain joins TRBV7-2 and TRBJ1-1, with D unclear. Germline CDR1 SGHTA, CDR2 FQGNSA. The CDR3 has 15 residues. CDR3 in DNA: TGTGCCAACAGCTTAGGGTGGGTCATGAACACTGAAACTTTCTTT. Protein: CANSLGWVMNTETFF.

The chain joins TRBV20-1 to TRBJ2-7, with TRBD2 matching 8 bases. This CDR3 comprises 14 residues. CDR1 is DFQATT and CDR2 is SNEGSKA in the germline V gene (reference sequence). CDR3 protein: CRVAGRGTPYEQYF. The CDR3, as DNA: TGCAGGGTAGCGGGGCGGGGCACTCCCTACGAGCAGTACTTC.

This clonotype came up a few times. This rearrangement joins TRBV11-2 to TRBJ2-5; 7 positions agree with TRBD2. Trimming cost V 1 base and J 5 bases; bases outside gene matches: 10. Germline V gene data show CDR1 as SGHAT and CDR2 as FQNNGV. The CDR3 consists of 16 residues. CDR3 DNA: TGTGCCAGCAGCTTAGGGACTAGTCCCCGAGTGGAGACCCAGTACTTC. Translating gives CASSLGTSPRVETQYF.

V is TRBV5-1 and J is TRBJ2-5; D ambiguous. The CDR3 spans 14 residues. Per germline, CDR1 SGHRS and CDR2 YFSETQ. Trimming left V 0 bases short and J 2 bases short, with 8 bases between. The CDR3 DNA sequence: TGCGCCAGCAGCTTGGAGCCGCTTCAAGAGACCCAGTACTTC. It specifies CASSLEPLQETQYF.

This clonotype was observed at least ten times. This chain connects TRBV27 to TRBJ2-7, with a possible D match to TRBD2 (6 bases). Trimming took off 1 base at V and 7 bases at J, with 8 bases between the two ends. The CDR3 is 12 amino acids. Germline-derived CDR1 and CDR2 are MNHEY and SMNVEV (reference sequence). CDR3 nucleotides: TGTGCCAGCAGTTTATTGGGGGGAGAGCAGTACTTC. It is translated as CASSLLGGEQYF.

This clonotype has more than one count but fewer than ten. The chain combines TRBV6-5 with TRBJ2-3, with 8 bases that match TRBD1. J was trimmed by 2 bases and V by 6 bases; bases with no gene match: 16. This CDR3 region has 18 residues. Germline-derived CDR1 and CDR2 are MNHEY and SVGAGI. The chain's CDR3 is CASSPSAGTGVLTDTQYF. The CDR3 DNA sequence: TGTGCCAGCAGCCCCTCGGCCGGGACAGGAGTCCTCACAGATACGCAGTATTTT.

This clonotype was seen a few times. The chain carries TRBV6-2 or TRBV6-3 and TRBJ2-1; TRBD1 or TRBD2 may be the D gene (5 bases each). Germline V gives CDR1 MNHEY, CDR2 SVGEGT. The CDR3 consists of 13 residues. V was shortened by 6 bases and J by 10 bases, with 16 bases between the two germline ends. This CDR3 is CASRGSAGSEQFF. CDR3 DNA sequence: TGTGCCAGCAGGGGGTCGGCAGGGAGCGAGCAGTTCTTC.

This clonotype showed up just a few times. This chain connects TRBV28 to TRBJ1-2, with unresolved D. Trimming pared 8 bases from V and 6 bases from J, leaving 16 bases between. Germline CDR1 and CDR2: MDHEN and SYDVKM. The CDR3 loop spans 13 amino acids. CDR3 protein: CASLRDVWDGYTF. The CDR3 DNA sequence: TGTGCCAGCCTCCGGGATGTCTGGGATGGCTACACCTTC.

The chain uses TRBV7-3 and TRBJ1-1; TRBD1 is a possible D gene (5 bases). V lost 2 bases and J 5 bases, leaving 12 bases between the germline ends. CDR1 is SGHTA and CDR2 is FQGTGA in the germline V gene. CDR3 length: 14 residues. The chain's CDR3 is CASSLGGFRTEAFF. CDR3 nucleotide sequence: TGTGCCAGCAGCTTAGGGGGGTTTAGGACTGAAGCTTTCTTT.